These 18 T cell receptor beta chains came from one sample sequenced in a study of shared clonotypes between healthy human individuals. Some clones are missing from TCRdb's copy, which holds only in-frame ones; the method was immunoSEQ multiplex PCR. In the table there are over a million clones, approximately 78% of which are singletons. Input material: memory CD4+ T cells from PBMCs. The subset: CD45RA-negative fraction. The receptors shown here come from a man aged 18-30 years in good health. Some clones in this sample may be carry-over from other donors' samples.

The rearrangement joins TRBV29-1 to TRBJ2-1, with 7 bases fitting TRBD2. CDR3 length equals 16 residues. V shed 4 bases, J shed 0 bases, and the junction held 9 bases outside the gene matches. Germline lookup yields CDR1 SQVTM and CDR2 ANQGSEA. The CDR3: CSVGSLASGSYNEQFF. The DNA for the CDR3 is TGCAGCGTTGGATCCTTGGCTAGCGGCTCCTACAATGAGCAGTTCTTC.

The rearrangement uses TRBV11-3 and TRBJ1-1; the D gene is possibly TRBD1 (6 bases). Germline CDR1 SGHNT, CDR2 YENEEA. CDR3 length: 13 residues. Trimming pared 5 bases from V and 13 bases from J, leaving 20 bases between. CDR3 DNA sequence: TGTGCCAGCAGCCCATACCCGGGACACTCTCTTTTCTTT. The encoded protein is CASSPYPGHSLFF.

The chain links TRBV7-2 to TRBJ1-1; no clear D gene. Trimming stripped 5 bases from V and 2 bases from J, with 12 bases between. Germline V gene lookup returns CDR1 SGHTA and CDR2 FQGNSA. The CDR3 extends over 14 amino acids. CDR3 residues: CASSPVGSNTEAFF. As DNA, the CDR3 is TGTGCCAGCAGCCCCGTGGGTTCCAACACTGAAGCTTTCTTT.

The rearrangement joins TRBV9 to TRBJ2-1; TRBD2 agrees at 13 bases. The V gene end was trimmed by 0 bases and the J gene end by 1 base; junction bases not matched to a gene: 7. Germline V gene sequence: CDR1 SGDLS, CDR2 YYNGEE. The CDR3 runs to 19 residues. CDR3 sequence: CASSVDRTSGRASYNEQFF. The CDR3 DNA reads TGTGCCAGCAGCGTAGACAGGACTAGCGGGAGAGCTTCCTACAATGAGCAGTTCTTC.

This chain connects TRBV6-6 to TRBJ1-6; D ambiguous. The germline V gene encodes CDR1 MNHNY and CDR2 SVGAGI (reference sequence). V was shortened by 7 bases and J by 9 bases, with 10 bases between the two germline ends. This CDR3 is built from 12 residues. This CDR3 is CASTPGSSPLHF. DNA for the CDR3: TGTGCCAGCACCCCTGGGTCTTCACCCCTCCACTTT.

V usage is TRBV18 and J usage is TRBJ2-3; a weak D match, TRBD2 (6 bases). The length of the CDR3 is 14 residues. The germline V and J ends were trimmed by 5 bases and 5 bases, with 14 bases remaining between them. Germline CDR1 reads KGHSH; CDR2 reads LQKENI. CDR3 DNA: TGTGCCAGCTCATTAGGGACTTTCCAAGATACGCAGTATTTT. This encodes CASSLGTFQDTQYF. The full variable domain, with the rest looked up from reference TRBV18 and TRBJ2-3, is NAGVMQNPRHLVRRRGQEARLRCSPMKGHSHVYWYRQLPEEGLKFMVYLQKENIIDESGMPKERFSAEFPKEGPSILRIQQVVRGDSAAYFCASSLGTFQDTQYFGPGTRLTVL.

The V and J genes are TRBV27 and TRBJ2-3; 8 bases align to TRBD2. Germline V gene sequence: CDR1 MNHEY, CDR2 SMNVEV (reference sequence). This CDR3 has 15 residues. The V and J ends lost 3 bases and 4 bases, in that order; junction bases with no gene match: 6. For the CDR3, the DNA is TGTGCCAGCAGTTTCTACGGGAGGGGGGCAGATACGCAGTATTTT. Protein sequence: CASSFYGRGADTQYF.

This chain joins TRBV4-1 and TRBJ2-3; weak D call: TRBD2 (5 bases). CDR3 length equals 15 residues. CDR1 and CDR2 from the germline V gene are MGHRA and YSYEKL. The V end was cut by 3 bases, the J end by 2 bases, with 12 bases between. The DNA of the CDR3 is TGCGCCAGCAGCCACGCCCCTCGGGACACAGATACGCAGTATTTT. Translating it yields CASSHAPRDTDTQYF.

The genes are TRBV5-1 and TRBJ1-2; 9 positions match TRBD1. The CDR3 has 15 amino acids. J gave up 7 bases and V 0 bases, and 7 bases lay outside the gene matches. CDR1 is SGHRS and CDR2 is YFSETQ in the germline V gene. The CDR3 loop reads CASSLGGTGTPGYTF. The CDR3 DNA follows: TGCGCCAGCAGCTTGGGCGGGACAGGGACTCCTGGCTACACCTTC.

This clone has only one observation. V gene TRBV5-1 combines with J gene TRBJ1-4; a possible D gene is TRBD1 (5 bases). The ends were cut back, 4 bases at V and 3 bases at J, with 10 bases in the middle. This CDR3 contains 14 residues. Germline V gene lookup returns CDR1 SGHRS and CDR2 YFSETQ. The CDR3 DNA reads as TGCGCCAGCAGCCGAGGACACGCTAATGAAAAACTGTTTTTT. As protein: CASSRGHANEKLFF.

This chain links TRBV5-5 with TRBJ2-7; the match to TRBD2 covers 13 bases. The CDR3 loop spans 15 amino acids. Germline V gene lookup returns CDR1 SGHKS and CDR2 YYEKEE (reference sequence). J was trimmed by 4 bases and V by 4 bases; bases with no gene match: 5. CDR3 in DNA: TGTGCCAGCAGCCGGACTAGCGGGAGCTATTACGAGCAGTACTTC. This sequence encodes CASSRTSGSYYEQYF. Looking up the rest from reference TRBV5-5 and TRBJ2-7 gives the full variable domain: DAGVTQSPTHLIKTRGQQVTLRCSPISGHKSVSWYQQVLGQGPQFIFQYYEKEERGRGNFPDRFSARQFPNYSSELNVNALLLGDSALYLCASSRTSGSYYEQYFGPGTRLTVT.

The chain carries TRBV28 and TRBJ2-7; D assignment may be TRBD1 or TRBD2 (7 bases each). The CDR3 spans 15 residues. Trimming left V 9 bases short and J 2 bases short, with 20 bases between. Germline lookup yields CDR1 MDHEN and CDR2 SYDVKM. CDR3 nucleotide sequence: TGTGCCAGTGGGAGGGGACAGACACCTCCCTACGAGCAGTACTTC. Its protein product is CASGRGQTPPYEQYF. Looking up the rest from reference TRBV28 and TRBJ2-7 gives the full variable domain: DVKVTQSSRYLVKRTGEKVFLECVQDMDHENMFWYRQDPGLGLRLIYFSYDVKMKEKGDIPEGYSVSREKKERFSLILESASTNQTSMYLCASGRGQTPPYEQYFGPGTRLTVT.

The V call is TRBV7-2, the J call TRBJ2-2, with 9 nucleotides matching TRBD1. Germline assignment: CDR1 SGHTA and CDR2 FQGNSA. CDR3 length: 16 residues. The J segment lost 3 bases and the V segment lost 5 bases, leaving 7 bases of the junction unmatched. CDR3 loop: CASSLYRGPDTGELFF. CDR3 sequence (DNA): TGTGCCAGCAGCCTTTACAGGGGGCCAGACACCGGGGAGCTGTTTTTT.

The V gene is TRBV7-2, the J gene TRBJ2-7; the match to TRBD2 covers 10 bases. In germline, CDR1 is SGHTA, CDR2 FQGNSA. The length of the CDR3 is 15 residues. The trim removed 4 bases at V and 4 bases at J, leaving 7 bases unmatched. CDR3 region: CASSSLAGGWYEQYF. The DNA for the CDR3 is TGTGCCAGCAGCTCCTTAGCGGGAGGATGGTACGAGCAGTACTTC.

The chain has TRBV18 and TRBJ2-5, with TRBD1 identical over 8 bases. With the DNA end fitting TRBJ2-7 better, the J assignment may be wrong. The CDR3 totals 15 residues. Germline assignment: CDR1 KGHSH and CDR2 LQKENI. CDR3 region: CASSPTGTGKYEQYF. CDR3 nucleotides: TGTGCCAGCTCACCAACCGGGACAGGTAAATACGAGCAGTACTTC.

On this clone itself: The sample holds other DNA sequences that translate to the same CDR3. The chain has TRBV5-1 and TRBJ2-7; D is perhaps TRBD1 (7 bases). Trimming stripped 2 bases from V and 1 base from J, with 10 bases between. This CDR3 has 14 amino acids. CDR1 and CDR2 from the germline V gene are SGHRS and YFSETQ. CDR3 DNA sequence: TGCGCCAGCAGCTTCTCAGGGGGGTCCTACGAGCAGTACTTC. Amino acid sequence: CASSFSGGSYEQYF.

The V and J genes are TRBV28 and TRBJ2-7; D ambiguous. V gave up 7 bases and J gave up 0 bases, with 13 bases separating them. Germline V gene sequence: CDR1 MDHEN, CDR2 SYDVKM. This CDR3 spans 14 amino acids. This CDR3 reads CASIGGVNSYEQYF. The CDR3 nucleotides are TGTGCCAGCATCGGTGGGGTCAACTCCTACGAGCAGTACTTC.

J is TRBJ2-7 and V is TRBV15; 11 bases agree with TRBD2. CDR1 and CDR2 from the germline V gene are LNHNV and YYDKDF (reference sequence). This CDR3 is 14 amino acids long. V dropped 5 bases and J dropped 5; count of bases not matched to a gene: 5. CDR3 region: CATSGLAGGHEQYF. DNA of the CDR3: TGTGCCACCAGCGGGCTAGCGGGAGGCCACGAGCAGTACTTC.